The text below deals with one TCR beta chain. Its antigen remains unidentified. These data originate in a study of Tregs in tolerant kidney transplant recipients. Study-level findings and limits: Antigen-driven expansion was suggested because donor-specific Tregs expanded more than all Tregs in tolerant patients. The most relevant donor-specific Treg TCRbeta repertoire apparently came from expansion with activated donor B cells.

Recipients received nonmyeloablative bone marrow transplants from related graft donors, with transient mixed chimerism. CD4+CD25+CD127- Tregs, CD4+CD25- non-Tregs, CD4 and CD8 cells were sorted. Germline V gene data show CDR1 as SGHTA and CDR2 as FQGNSA. Trimming stripped 5 bases from V and 4 bases from J, with 15 bases between. The CDR3 has 15 amino acids. Measured with immunoSEQ multiplex PCR; TCRdb has only the in-frame clones, and not every one. The sample has about 64,000 clones; about 90% are singletons. The chain links TRBV7-2 to TRBJ2-1; weak D call: TRBD1 (8 bases). The receptor was derived from a human patient who received a combined kidney and bone marrow transplant. Some T cells here may be from the graft donor. The sequenced sample was CD4+ T cells from blood (PBMCs), obtained 6 months after the transplant. CDR3 in DNA: TGTGCCAGCAGCCTGGACAGGGAGGGTTACAATGAGCAGTTCTTC. Protein product: CASSLDREGYNEQFF.